The clone carrying this TCR beta chain was recorded at least ten times. The entry originates in a study of patients and donors after allogeneic stem cell transplantation. From germline, CDR1 is SGHRS and CDR2 YFSETQ. The CDR3 length is 15 residues. V was pared by 4 bases and J by 3 bases, with 17 bases between. TCRdb re-analysed the RT-PCR reads in MiXCR, keeping a single row per CDR3 protein. The table has 200,000 to 250,000 distinct CDR3 sequences, less than 15% seen once. Sequencing input: blood, either unsorted or a sorted T cell fraction (not recorded which). V gene TRBV5-1 combines with J gene TRBJ2-7; TRBD1 is a possible D gene (5 bases). The receptor's source is a human donor who was either an allogeneic HSCT recipient or a stem cell or donor lymphocyte infusion donor (not recorded which). It is not recorded whose cells these are; they may come from a transplant donor. This CDR3 reads CASSILSDSFYEQYF. The CDR3 coding sequence is TGCGCCAGCAGCATACTCTCCGACAGTTTCTACGAGCAGTACTTC.